This TCR beta chain was sequenced for a study of T cell changes during pregnancy in multiple sclerosis. Assay used: immunoSEQ multiplex PCR; TCRdb lists only in-frame clones, some missing. Of roughly 80,000 clones in the sample, about 91% were seen once. V was trimmed by 5 bases and J by 8 bases, leaving 18 bases between them. The CDR3 length is 14 residues. CDR1 LNHDA and CDR2 SQIVND come from the germline V gene (reference sequence). The sample in question was peripheral blood, obtained before pregnancy. V and J are TRBV19 and TRBJ1-2, with D possibly TRBD1 on 6 matching bases. The source is a female donor with multiple sclerosis, enrolled in a pregnancy study. DNA of the CDR3: TGTGCCAGTAGTGCTACAGGGTCCACCGAGGGCTACACCTTC. Translation gives CASSATGSTEGYTF.